These T cell receptor beta chains were read from a single sample in a study of T-cell reconstitution after alpha-beta-depleted transplantation in children. TCRdb re-called the PCR reads with MiXCR, one entry per CDR3 protein. The data show 200,000 to 250,000 distinct CDR3 sequences, with around 9.6% seen just once and around 6.2% held by the top ten. The sample consisted of PBMCs from the stem cell graft donor, taken from the stem cell graft. These receptors originate from a human donor who donated a stem cell graft to a child with acute lymphoblastic leukemia. The CDR3 runs from the conserved cysteine through the conserved F or W. The order of the fields is clone size, J gene, D gene, V gene, CDR3 protein, CDR3 DNA. D genes are given only for firm matches. The size of a clone is reported for some rows only, either as once, few or many, or as a class for expanded clones.

>-|TRBJ2-5|TRBD1|TRBV18
CASSPRQGAEETQYF
TGTGCCAGCTCACCCCGACAGGGGGCAGAGGAGACCCAGTACTTC
>many|TRBJ2-1|-|TRBV10-3
CAISESNTGRNEQFF
TGTGCCATCAGTGAGTCGAATACGGGCCGCAATGAGCAGTTCTTC
>many|TRBJ2-3|TRBD1|TRBV9
CASSGKQGRRTDTQYF
TGTGCCAGCAGCGGTAAACAGGGGCGAAGGACAGATACGCAGTATTTT
>few|TRBJ1-2|-|TRBV12-3/TRBV12-4
CASSLSGPNYGYTF
TGTGCCAGCAGTTTATCAGGACCCAACTATGGCTACACCTTC
>many|TRBJ2-1|TRBD2|TRBV10-3
CAVTVSGGASYNEQFF
TGTGCCGTAACCGTTAGCGGGGGGGCGTCCTACAATGAGCAGTTCTTC
>many|TRBJ2-3|TRBD2|TRBV20-1
CSASLGGGARVSTDTQYF
TGCAGTGCTAGCTTGGGCGGGGGGGCCAGGGTGAGCACAGATACGCAGTATTTT
>-|TRBJ1-1|-|TRBV3-1
CASSLSQMTEAFF
TGTGCCAGCAGCCTTAGTCAGATGACTGAAGCTTTCTTT
>-|TRBJ2-1|TRBD2|TRBV7-9
CASSFPGLAVEQFF
TGTGCCAGCAGCTTTCCGGGACTAGCCGTGGAGCAGTTCTTC
>-|TRBJ1-1|TRBD1|TRBV19
CASRTTGVLTEAFF
TGTGCCAGTAGGACGACAGGGGTATTGACTGAAGCTTTCTTT
>few|TRBJ2-5|-|TRBV10-2
CASSGGRDVTQYF
TGCGCCAGCAGTGGGGGACGGGATGTCACCCAGTACTTC
>-|TRBJ1-6|-|TRBV6-1
CASSVQGGNSPLHF
TGTGCCAGCAGTGTACAGGGAGGGAATTCACCCCTCCACTTT
>few|TRBJ2-3|TRBD2|TRBV10-3
CAISDGTSGGHTDTQYF
TGTGCCATCAGTGATGGGACTAGCGGGGGGCACACAGATACGCAGTATTTT
>-|TRBJ1-2|-|TRBV11-2
CASSLRLVDGYTF
TGTGCCAGCAGCCTTAGACTTGTGGATGGCTACACCTTC
>few|TRBJ1-6|-|TRBV14
CASSRDIDSPLHF
TGTGCCAGCAGCCGGGACATCGATTCACCCCTCCACTTT
>few|TRBJ2-3|TRBD2|TRBV4-3
CASSQDYGLAGAASTDTQYF
TGCGCCAGCAGCCAAGATTATGGCCTAGCGGGGGCCGCTAGCACAGATACGCAGTATTTT
>few|TRBJ2-3|-|TRBV7-9
CASSTRWGTDTQYF
TGTGCCAGCAGCACCCGTTGGGGAACAGATACGCAGTATTTT
>many|TRBJ2-2|TRBD2|TRBV10-3
CAISEGLAVNTGELFF
TGTGCCATCAGTGAGGGACTAGCGGTGAACACCGGGGAGCTGTTTTTT
>few|TRBJ1-5|-|TRBV15
CATSRVGGNQPQHF
TGTGCCACCAGCAGAGTCGGGGGTAATCAGCCCCAGCATTTT
>many|TRBJ2-1|TRBD1|TRBV6-4
CASSEGTGAYNEQFF
TGTGCCAGCAGTGAAGGGACAGGGGCTTACAATGAGCAGTTCTTC
>few|TRBJ2-3|-|TRBV12-3/TRBV12-4
CASRAPGGTDTQYF
TGTGCCAGCAGGGCACCAGGGGGGACAGATACGCAGTATTTT
>few|TRBJ2-7|TRBD2|TRBV6-6
CASSSLGGDGAYEQYF
TGTGCCAGCAGCTCACTTGGGGGGGATGGGGCCTACGAGCAGTACTTC
>many|TRBJ2-7|TRBD1|TRBV28
CASSSGQSGQYF
TGTGCCAGCAGTTCGGGACAGTCTGGGCAGTACTTC
>many|TRBJ1-5|-|TRBV7-2
CASSLGSFPPQHF
TGTGCCAGCAGCTTAGGCTCTTTTCCGCCCCAGCATTTT
>-|TRBJ2-3|TRBD1|TRBV20-1
CSATQQGSFQAAQYF
TGCAGTGCTACACAACAGGGGTCATTCCAGGCAGCGCAGTATTTT
>-|TRBJ2-3|TRBD2|TRBV6-1
CASSPNPSGGNTDTQYF
TGTGCCAGCAGCCCCAATCCTAGCGGGGGGAACACAGATACGCAGTATTTT
>-|TRBJ2-5|TRBD2|TRBV10-3
CAISESGGPEQETQYF
TGTGCCATCAGTGAGTCGGGAGGGCCTGAACAAGAGACCCAGTACTTC
>many|TRBJ1-1|-|TRBV29-1
CSVNRDDTEAFF
TGCAGCGTCAACCGGGATGACACTGAAGCTTTCTTT
>many|TRBJ2-2|-|TRBV7-2
CASSLQGDLGELFF
TGTGCCAGCAGCTTACAGGGTGACCTTGGGGAGCTGTTTTTT
>many|TRBJ1-5|-|TRBV27
CASSSRQVSNQPQHF
TGTGCCAGCAGTTCGAGACAGGTTAGCAATCAGCCCCAGCATTTT
>many|TRBJ2-7|-|TRBV10-2
CASSGGGDEQYF
TGCGCCAGCAGTGGAGGCGGCGACGAGCAGTACTTC
>-|TRBJ1-1|TRBD1|TRBV7-8
CASSLRSGGVTEAFF
TGTGCCAGCAGCTTACGGTCAGGGGGTGTAACTGAAGCTTTCTTT
>-|TRBJ2-5|-|TRBV20-1
CSPPSGETQYF
TGCAGTCCCCCCTCCGGGGAGACCCAGTACTTC
>-|TRBJ1-5|TRBD1|TRBV12-3/TRBV12-4
CASSPGQGGGQPQHF
TGTGCCAGCAGCCCGGGACAGGGCGGCGGGCAGCCCCAGCATTTT
>few|TRBJ2-1|TRBD2|TRBV5-5
CASSYPGLALNEQFF
TGTGCCAGCAGCTACCCGGGACTAGCCCTCAATGAGCAGTTCTTC
>-|TRBJ1-2|-|TRBV5-4
CASSFSYGYTF
TGTGCCAGCAGCTTCAGCTATGGCTACACCTTC
>medium-sized|TRBJ1-3|-|TRBV6-5
CASSTDRTSGNTIYF
TGTGCCAGCAGTACGGACAGAACCTCTGGAAACACCATATATTTT
>few|TRBJ1-2|-|TRBV12-3/TRBV12-4
CASSLALDRDYGYTF
TGTGCCAGCAGTTTAGCCCTAGACCGGGACTATGGCTACACCTTC
>-|TRBJ2-1|-|TRBV20-1
CSAGALEGAKNNEQFF
TGCAGTGCTGGAGCGTTGGAGGGGGCAAAGAACAATGAGCAGTTCTTC
>few|TRBJ2-3|TRBD1|TRBV5-4
CASSSGQGISTDTQYF
TGTGCCAGCAGCTCCGGACAGGGGATTAGCACAGATACGCAGTATTTT
>-|TRBJ2-1|-|TRBV6-1
CASSRGLADNEQFF
TGTGCCAGCAGCAGGGGTCTAGCTGACAATGAGCAGTTCTTC
>-|TRBJ2-2|-|TRBV20-1
CSAGEQNTGELFF
TGCAGTGCAGGGGAGCAGAACACCGGGGAGCTGTTTTTT
>few|TRBJ1-2|-|TRBV12-3/TRBV12-4
CASTSNLGPSKYGYTF
TGTGCCAGCACTTCTAACCTCGGCCCCTCGAAATATGGCTACACCTTC
>few|TRBJ2-5|TRBD2|TRBV20-1
CSATLSGSGKETQYF
TGCAGTGCTACCCTCTCGGGGAGCGGGAAAGAGACCCAGTACTTC
>few|TRBJ2-5|-|TRBV12-3/TRBV12-4
CASSLLGATQYF
TGTGCCAGCAGTTTACTTGGGGCGACCCAGTACTTC
>-|TRBJ2-1|TRBD2|TRBV13
CASSSGGQFF
TGTGCCAGCAGCTCGGGAGGGCAGTTCTTC
>-|TRBJ1-1|TRBD1|TRBV12-3/TRBV12-4
CASSPVAGGINTEAFF
TGTGCCAGCAGTCCTGTGGCAGGGGGCATTAACACTGAAGCTTTCTTT
>-|TRBJ2-7|-|TRBV10-3
CAISDPGLSYEQYF
TGTGCCATCAGTGATCCAGGACTATCCTACGAGCAGTACTTC
>-|TRBJ1-6|-|TRBV11-2
CASSPRLNSPLHF
TGTGCCAGCAGCCCTCGACTAAATTCACCCCTCCACTTT
>few|TRBJ2-4|TRBD1|TRBV20-1
CSASGDRVIIQYF
TGCAGTGCTAGCGGCGACAGGGTTATCATTCAGTACTTC
>many|TRBJ2-1|-|TRBV13
CASTTTQIEQFF
TGTGCCAGCACTACCACCCAAATAGAGCAGTTCTTC
>many|TRBJ1-1|-|TRBV5-1
CASTQNSGTEAFF
TGCGCCAGCACCCAGAACAGCGGCACTGAAGCTTTCTTT
>-|TRBJ1-4|TRBD1|TRBV12-3/TRBV12-4
CASNPTGGLDEKLFF
TGTGCCAGCAACCCGACAGGGGGCCTTGATGAAAAACTGTTTTTT
>few|TRBJ2-3|-|TRBV7-9
CASSRNRGGTDTQYF
TGTGCCAGCAGCCGGAACAGGGGAGGGACAGATACGCAGTATTTT
>few|TRBJ2-5|-|TRBV7-2
CASSLAPDGAGQTQYF
TGTGCCAGCAGCTTAGCCCCGGACGGTGCAGGACAGACCCAGTACTTC
>few|TRBJ1-3|-|TRBV10-2
CASSDQANTIYF
TGCGCCAGCAGCGACCAGGCAAACACCATATATTTT
>many|TRBJ1-1|-|TRBV7-2
CASSSRLRTANTEAFF
TGTGCCAGCAGCTCCAGGCTAAGGACAGCAAACACTGAAGCTTTCTTT
>many|TRBJ2-7|-|TRBV11-2
CASSLEPGLPGEQYF
TGTGCCAGCAGCTTAGAACCGGGTTTGCCGGGGGAGCAGTACTTC
>few|TRBJ1-1|TRBD1|TRBV7-2
CASSLDRAIILAFF
TGTGCCAGCAGCCTGGACAGGGCGATTATTTTAGCTTTCTTT
>few|TRBJ1-4|-|TRBV4-3
CASSQDRTATNQKLFF
TGCGCCAGCAGCCAAGATAGGACCGCAACTAATCAAAAACTGTTTTTT
>-|TRBJ2-3|-|TRBV20-1
CSAPSGTQYF
TGCAGTGCTCCCTCGGGTACGCAGTATTTT